This T cell receptor (beta chain) was identified in a study of cytomegalovirus exposure and HLA in healthy donors. Study-wide results and caveats: 16,951 TCR beta sequences were associated with HLA alleles at 0.05 false discovery rate in a later analysis. The investigators catalogued some 160 TCR beta chains as cytomegalovirus-associated.

This clone turned up a few times. The antigen remains unidentified. Germline V CDR1 and CDR2: MNHEY, SMNVEV (reference sequence). CDR3 length: 12 residues. Trimming removed 5 bases from V and 9 bases from J, with 8 bases in between. The donors comprised healthy bone marrow donors. At the time of sampling, donors were nominally healthy, though unrecorded immune exposures were likely. With 60 Vbeta and 13 Jbeta primers, the PCR was carried out. TCRdb's table, derived via immunoSEQ multiplex PCR, lists solely in-frame clones and lacks some. Of approximately 290,000 clones in the sample, roughly 80% were seen once.

The source material was PBMCs. The clonotype originates from a girl aged 2 to 9 in good health and CMV-seronegative. V gene TRBV27 combines with J gene TRBJ1-6; no clear D. The CDR3 here is CASSPGTSPLHF. CDR3 DNA: TGTGCCAGCAGTCCGGGAACTTCACCCCTCCACTTT.